This paragraph reports one T cell receptor (beta chain). Its antigen is not known. The assay was immunoSEQ multiplex PCR, and TCRdb's table has in-frame clones only and misses some. Altogether approximately 13,000 clones are present, roughly two thirds being singletons, with the ten largest covering roughly 2.2%. The record originates from a study of neoadjuvant anti-PD-1 for oral cavity cancer. For the study at large: Patients without progression received a fourth nivolumab dose around day 43, then surgical resection on days 50-56.

Germline assignment: CDR1 SGHRS and CDR2 YFSETQ. The CDR3 is 15 residues long. After removal of 3 bases from V and 4 bases from J, the junction contained 4 bases not matched to a gene. Patients were newly diagnosed with stage II-IVA oral cavity squamous cell carcinoma without prior systemic or radiation treatment. Study results and caveats: Non-responders to neoadjuvant nivolumab had significantly more clonal PBMC T cells than responders.

V gene TRBV5-1 combines with J gene TRBJ2-1; 10 bases are shared with TRBD1. The sequenced sample was PBMCs, obtained before nivolumab (anti-PD-1) treatment. The receptor was isolated from a person aged 40 to 85 with oral cavity squamous cell carcinoma. The CDR3 region has the DNA TGCGCCAGCAGCTACCGGGACAGGGGATACAATGAGCAGTTCTTC. The encoded protein is CASSYRDRGYNEQFF.